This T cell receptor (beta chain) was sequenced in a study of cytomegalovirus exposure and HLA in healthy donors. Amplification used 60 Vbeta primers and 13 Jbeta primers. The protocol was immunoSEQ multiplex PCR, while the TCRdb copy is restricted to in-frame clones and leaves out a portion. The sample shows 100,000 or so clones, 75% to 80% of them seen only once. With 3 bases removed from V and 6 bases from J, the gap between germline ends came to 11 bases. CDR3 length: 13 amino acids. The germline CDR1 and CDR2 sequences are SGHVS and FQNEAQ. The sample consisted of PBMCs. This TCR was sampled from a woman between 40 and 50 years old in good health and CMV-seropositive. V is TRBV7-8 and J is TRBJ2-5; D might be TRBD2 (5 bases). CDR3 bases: TGTGCCAGCAGCTTCGACGGAGGAAAGACCCAGTACTTC. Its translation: CASSFDGGKTQYF.